This T cell receptor beta chain originates from a study of shared clonotypes between healthy human individuals. Study-wide results and caveats: Genetic and exposure-history diversity was limited by the few donors.

The CDR3 contains 13 residues. Per the germline V gene, CDR1 is MNHEY and CDR2 is SMNVEV (reference sequence). Trimming took 0 bases from V and 7 from J, leaving 7 bases between them. Assay: immunoSEQ multiplex PCR; the TCRdb copy retains only in-frame clones and omits some. The table lists over 2 million clones, roughly 95% of them singletons. Comments on this clone: Its antigen is not identified. The sample holds other DNA sequences that translate to the same CDR3.

The sequencing sample was made of naive CD4+ T cells sorted from blood. Subset noted: CD45RA+ positively selected. The chain joins TRBV27 to TRBJ1-5; weak D call: TRBD1 (5 bases). This receptor was taken from a man between 18 and 35 years old in good health. The CDR3 is CASSLSGRQPQHF. The CDR3 DNA is TGTGCCAGCAGTTTATCGGGGCGACAGCCCCAGCATTTT.